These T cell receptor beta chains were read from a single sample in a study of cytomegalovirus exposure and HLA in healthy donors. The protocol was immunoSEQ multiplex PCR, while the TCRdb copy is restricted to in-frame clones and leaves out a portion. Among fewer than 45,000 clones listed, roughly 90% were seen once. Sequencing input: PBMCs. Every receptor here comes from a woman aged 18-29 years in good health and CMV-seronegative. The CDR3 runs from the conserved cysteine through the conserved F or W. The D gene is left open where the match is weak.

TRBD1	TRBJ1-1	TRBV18	CASSPRGRGDTEAFF
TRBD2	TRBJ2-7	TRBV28	CASSPLAGVSYEQYF
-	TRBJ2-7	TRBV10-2	CASSPPPGNHEQYF
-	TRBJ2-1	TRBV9	CASSVGGTLNEQFF
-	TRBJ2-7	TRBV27	CASSLVASYEQYF
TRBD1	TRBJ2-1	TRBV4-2	CASSAGQGQNEQFF
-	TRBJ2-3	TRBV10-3	CAISDPGKPPFTDTQYF
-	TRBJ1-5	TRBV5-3	CARSIGRTISNQPQHF
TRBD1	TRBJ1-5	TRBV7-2	CASSLRQGENQPQHF
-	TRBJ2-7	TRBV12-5	CASGLGVYEQYF
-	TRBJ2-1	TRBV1	CTSGRGGSDEQFF
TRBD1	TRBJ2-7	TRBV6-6	CACGDRAPDEQYF
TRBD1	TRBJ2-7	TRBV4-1	CASSQEDRVKYF
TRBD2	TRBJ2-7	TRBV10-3	CAISGAREDEQYF
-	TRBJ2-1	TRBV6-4	CASSDSISGDYNEQFF
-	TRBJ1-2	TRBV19	CASSIRGGDYGYTF
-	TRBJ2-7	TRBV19	CASKDGESSYEQYF
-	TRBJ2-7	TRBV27	CASSLHEAYEQYF
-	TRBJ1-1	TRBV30	CAWSYRINTEAFF
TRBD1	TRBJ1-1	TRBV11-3	CASSHTMQGGKTEAFF
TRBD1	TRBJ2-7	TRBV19	CASSIAGQGYEQYF
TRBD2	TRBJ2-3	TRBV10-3	CAISAVGEGGTDTQYF
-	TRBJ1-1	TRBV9	CASSPQPGNTEAFF
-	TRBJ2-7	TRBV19	CASSITRGEQYF
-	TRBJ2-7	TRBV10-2	CASSHTDSYEQYF
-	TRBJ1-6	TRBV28	CASSTDSHNSPLHF
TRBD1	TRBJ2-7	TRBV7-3	CASSPGAGTGGYEQYF
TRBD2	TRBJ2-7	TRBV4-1	CASSPQPAGAPEQYF
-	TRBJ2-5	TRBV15	CATSREAGLQTQYF
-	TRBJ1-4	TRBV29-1	CSGLSEKLFF
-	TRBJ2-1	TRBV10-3	CAISPILLDNEQFF
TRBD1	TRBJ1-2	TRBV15	CATSTRKTGEGYTF
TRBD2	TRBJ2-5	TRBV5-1	CASSPLPGLAGGETQYF
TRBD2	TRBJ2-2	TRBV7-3	CASSSPGLNTGELFF
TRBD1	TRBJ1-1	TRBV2	CASSPPGQGRQLNTEAFF
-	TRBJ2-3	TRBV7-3	CASSLSGTDTQYF
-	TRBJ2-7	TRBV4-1	CASSLQGRSYEQYF
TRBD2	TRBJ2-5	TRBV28	CASKGTSETIETQYF
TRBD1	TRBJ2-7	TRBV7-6	CASSPRQGAYEQYF
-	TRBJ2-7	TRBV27	CASSFRSAPYSYEQCF
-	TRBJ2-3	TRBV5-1	CASTRWASTDTQYF
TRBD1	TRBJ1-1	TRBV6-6	CASSYPRGRGPEAFF
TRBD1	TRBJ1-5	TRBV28	CASSPHTGGAYQPQHF
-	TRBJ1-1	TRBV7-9	CASAGDWTEAFF
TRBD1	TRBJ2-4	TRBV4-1	CASSPGTVTKNIQYF
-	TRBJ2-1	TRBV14	CASSHRLGYNEQFF
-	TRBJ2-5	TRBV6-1	CASSDTFRGRETQYF
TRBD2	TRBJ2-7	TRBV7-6	CASSRGSGGSYEQYF